This TCR beta chain was sequenced in a study of CD4+ T cells in melanoma. General observations from the study: Reportedly, melanoma neoantigen-specific CD4+ T cells showed varied differentiation states.

This clone occurred once. The antigen remains unidentified. TCRdb's copy holds only in-frame clones and misses some; the assay was immunoSEQ multiplex PCR. The sample contains approximately 9,700 clones, 60% to 85% of which appear only once. This CDR3 spans 17 amino acids. Looked up from germline, CDR1 is SGHVS and CDR2 is FNYEAQ. Germline trimming cut 5 bases from V and 7 bases from J; bases unmatched to any gene: 11. The sequenced material came from cells from a culture (not recorded whether cultured in vitro). The TCR comes from a human donor with melanoma. This chain links TRBV7-6 with TRBJ2-1, with 13 bases identical to TRBD2. CDR3 amino acids: CASSVTSGGAPLNEQFF. The CDR3 DNA reads TGTGCCAGCAGCGTTACTAGCGGGGGGGCCCCCCTAAATGAGCAGTTCTTC.